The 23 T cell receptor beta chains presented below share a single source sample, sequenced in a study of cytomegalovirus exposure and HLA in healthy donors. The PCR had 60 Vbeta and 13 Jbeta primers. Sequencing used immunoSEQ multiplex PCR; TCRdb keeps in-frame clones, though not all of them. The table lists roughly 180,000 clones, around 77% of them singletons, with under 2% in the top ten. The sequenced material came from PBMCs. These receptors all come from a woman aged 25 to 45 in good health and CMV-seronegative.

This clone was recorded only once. In nucleotides, the CDR3 is TGTGCCAGCAGCTTAGAACCCAGGGGAGTCAAAAACATTCAGTACTTC. Amino acids: CASSLEPRGVKNIQYF. This rearrangement joins TRBV7-6 to TRBJ2-4; the D gene is possibly TRBD1 (6 bases). The CDR3 is 16 residues long. Germline values: CDR1 SGHVS, CDR2 FNYEAQ. Trimming cost V 1 base and J 3 bases, with 13 bases left between them.

CDR3 DNA sequence: TGTGCCTGGAGCGCCCAGGTGAACACTGAAGCTTTCTTT. Translated: CAWSAQVNTEAFF. The chain has TRBV30 and TRBJ1-1; D not certain. In germline, CDR1 is GTSNPN, CDR2 SVGIG (reference sequence). The CDR3 spans 13 residues. V lost 3 bases and J 0 bases, leaving 8 bases between the germline ends.

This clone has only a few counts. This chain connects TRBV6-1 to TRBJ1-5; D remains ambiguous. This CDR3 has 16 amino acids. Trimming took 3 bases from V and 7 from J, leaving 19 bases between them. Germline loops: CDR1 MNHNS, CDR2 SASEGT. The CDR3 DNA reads TGTGCCAGCAGTGATTTCGCGGATTTCTTCGGGCAGCCCCAGCATTTT. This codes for CASSDFADFFGQPQHF.

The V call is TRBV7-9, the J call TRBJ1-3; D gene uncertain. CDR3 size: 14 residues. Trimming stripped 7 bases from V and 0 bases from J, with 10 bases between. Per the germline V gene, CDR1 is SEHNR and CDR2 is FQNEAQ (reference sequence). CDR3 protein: CASTISDSGNTIYF. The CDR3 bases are TGTGCCAGCACCATCAGTGACTCTGGAAACACCATATATTTT.

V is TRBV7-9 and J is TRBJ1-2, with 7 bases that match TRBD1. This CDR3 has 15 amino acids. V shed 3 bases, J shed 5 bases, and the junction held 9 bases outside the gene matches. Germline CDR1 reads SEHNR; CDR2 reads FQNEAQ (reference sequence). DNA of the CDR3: TGTGCCAGCAGCTTTGATGCAGGGGGATCGTATGGCTACACCTTC. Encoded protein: CASSFDAGGSYGYTF.

The CDR3 sequence is CASSGRPSLGTPRSYEQYF. The CDR3 region has the DNA TGTGCCAGCAGCGGTCGTCCTTCCTTGGGGACACCCCGCTCCTACGAGCAGTACTTC. The chain uses TRBV14 and TRBJ2-7, with D possibly being TRBD1 (6 bases). Trimming took 5 bases from V and 0 from J, leaving 26 bases between them. This CDR3 has 19 amino acids. Germline values: CDR1 SGHDN, CDR2 FVKESK.

CDR3 amino acids: CASSPYSVSSNEQFF. Here the CDR3 DNA reads TGTGCCAGCAGCCCGTATAGTGTGTCGTCTAATGAGCAGTTCTTC. This sequence joins TRBV7-3 and TRBJ2-1, with D uncertain. V was shortened by 5 bases and J by 7 bases, with 18 bases between the two germline ends. The germline V gene encodes CDR1 SGHTA and CDR2 FQGTGA. The CDR3 extends over 15 amino acids.

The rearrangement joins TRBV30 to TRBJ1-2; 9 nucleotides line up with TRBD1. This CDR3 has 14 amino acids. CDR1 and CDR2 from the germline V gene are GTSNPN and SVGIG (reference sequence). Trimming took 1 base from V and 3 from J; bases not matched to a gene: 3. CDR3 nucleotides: TGTGCCTGGAGTGGGGGACAGGGTTACTATGGCTACACCTTC. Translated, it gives CAWSGGQGYYGYTF.

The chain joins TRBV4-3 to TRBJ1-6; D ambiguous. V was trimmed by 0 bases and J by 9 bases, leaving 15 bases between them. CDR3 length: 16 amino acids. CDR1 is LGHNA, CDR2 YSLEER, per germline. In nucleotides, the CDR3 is TGCGCCAGCAGCCAAGATTATGAGTACCCTGGTTCACCCCTCCACTTT. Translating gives CASSQDYEYPGSPLHF.

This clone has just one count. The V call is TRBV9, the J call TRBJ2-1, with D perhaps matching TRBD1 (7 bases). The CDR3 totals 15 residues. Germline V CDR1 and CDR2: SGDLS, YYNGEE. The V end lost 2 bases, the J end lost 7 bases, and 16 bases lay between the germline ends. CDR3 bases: TGTGCCAGCAGCGTCCCCGGCAGGGGGGAAAATGAGCAGTTCTTC. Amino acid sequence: CASSVPGRGENEQFF.

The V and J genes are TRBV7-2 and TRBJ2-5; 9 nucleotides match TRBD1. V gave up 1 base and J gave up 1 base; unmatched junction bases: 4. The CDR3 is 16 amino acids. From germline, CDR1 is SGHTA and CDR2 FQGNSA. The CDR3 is CASSLVEDRGQETQYF. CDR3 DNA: TGTGCCAGCAGCTTAGTTGAGGACAGGGGCCAAGAGACCCAGTACTTC.

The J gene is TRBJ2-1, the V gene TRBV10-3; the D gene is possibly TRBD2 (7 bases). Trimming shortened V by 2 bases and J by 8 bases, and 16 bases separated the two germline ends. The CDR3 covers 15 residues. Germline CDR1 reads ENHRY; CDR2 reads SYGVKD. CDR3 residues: CAISEGGGGVDEQFF. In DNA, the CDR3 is TGTGCCATCAGTGAGGGGGGAGGGGGAGTAGATGAGCAGTTCTTC.

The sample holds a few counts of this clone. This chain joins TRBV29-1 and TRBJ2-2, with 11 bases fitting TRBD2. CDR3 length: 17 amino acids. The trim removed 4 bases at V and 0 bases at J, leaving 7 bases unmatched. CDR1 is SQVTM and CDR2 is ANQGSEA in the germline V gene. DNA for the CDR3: TGCAGCGTTGGCTCTAGCGGGGGGAAACCGAACACCGGGGAGCTGTTTTTT. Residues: CSVGSSGGKPNTGELFF.

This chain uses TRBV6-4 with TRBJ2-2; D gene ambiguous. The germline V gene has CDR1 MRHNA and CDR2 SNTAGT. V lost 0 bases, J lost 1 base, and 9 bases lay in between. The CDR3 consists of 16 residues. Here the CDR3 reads CASSDSTHRNTGELFF. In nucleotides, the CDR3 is TGTGCCAGCAGTGACTCGACACATCGGAACACCGGGGAGCTGTTTTTT.

CDR3 DNA sequence: TGTGCCAGCATGGGGCAGACCTCTGGAAACACCATATATTTT. Translation: CASMGQTSGNTIYF. V and J are TRBV6-1 and TRBJ1-3; D perhaps matches TRBD1 (5 bases). The germline CDR1 and CDR2 sequences are MNHNS and SASEGT. CDR3 length: 14 amino acids. V shed 7 bases and J shed 0 bases, with 10 bases lying between them.

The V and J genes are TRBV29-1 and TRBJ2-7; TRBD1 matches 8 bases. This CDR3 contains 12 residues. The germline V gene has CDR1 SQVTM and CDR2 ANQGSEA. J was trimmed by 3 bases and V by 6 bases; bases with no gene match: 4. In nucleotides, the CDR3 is TGCAGCGTGCGAACAGGGGGCTACGAGCAGTACTTC. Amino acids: CSVRTGGYEQYF.

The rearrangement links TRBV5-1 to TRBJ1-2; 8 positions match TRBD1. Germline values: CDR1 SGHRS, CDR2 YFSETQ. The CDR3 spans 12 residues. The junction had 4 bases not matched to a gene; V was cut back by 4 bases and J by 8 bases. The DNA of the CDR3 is TGCGCCAGCAGCCCACAGGGGGTCGGCTACACCTTC. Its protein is CASSPQGVGYTF.

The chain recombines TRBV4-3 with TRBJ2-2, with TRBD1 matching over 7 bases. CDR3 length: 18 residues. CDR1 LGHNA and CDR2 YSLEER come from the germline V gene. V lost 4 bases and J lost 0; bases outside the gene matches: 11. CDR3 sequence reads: CASSPRDSDFANTGELFF. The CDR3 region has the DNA TGCGCCAGCAGCCCGAGGGACAGTGACTTCGCGAACACCGGGGAGCTGTTTTTT.

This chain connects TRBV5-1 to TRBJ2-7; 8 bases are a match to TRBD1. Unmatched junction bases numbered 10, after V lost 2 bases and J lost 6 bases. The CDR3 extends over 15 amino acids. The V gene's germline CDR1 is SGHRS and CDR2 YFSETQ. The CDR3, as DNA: TGCGCCAGCAGCTTACAGGGGGAGGCTATCGGCGAGCAGTACTTC. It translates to CASSLQGEAIGEQYF.

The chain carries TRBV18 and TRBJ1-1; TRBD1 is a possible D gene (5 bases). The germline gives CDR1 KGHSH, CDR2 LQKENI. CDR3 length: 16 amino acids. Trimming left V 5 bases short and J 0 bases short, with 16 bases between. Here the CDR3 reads CASSTRGGNMNTEAFF. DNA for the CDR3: TGTGCCAGCTCAACTCGGGGGGGAAATATGAACACTGAAGCTTTCTTT.

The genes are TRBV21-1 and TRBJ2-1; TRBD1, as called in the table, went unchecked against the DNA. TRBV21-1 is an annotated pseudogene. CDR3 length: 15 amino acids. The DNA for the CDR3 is TGTGCCAGCAGCAAAAAGACAGGGGCTGACAATGAGCAGTTCTTC. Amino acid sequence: CASSKKTGADNEQFF.

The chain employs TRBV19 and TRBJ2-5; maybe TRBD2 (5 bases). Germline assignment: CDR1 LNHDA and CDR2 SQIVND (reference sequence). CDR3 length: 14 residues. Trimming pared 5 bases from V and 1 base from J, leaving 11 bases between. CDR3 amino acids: CASSAGLFQETQYF. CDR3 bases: TGTGCCAGTAGTGCCGGACTCTTCCAAGAGACCCAGTACTTC. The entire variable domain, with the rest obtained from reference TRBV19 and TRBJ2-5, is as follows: DGGITQSPKYLFRKEGQNVTLSCEQNLNHDAMYWYRQDPGQGLRLIYYSQIVNDFQKGDIAEGYSVSREKKESFPLTVTSAQKNPTAFYLCASSAGLFQETQYFGPGTRLLVL.

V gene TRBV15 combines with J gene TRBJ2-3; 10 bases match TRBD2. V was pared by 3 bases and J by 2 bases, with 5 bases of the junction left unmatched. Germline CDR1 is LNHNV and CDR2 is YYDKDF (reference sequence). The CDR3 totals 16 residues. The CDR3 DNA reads TGTGCCACCAGCAGTAGGAGCGGGGGGGTCACAGATACGCAGTATTTT. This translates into CATSSRSGGVTDTQYF.